This paragraph covers one TCR beta chain sequence. What it binds is unknown. This may come from a read error, since a much larger clone is one base off. This specimen belongs to a study of blood T cells in healthy people across ages. Findings and caveats of the study: Per million T cells, the diversity of TCR beta decreased roughly linearly as age advanced. Estimates based on one million T cells were treated as lower bounds.

Sample-barcoded 5' priming and a J-beta primer mix drove a second PCR of roughly 6 to 12 cycles. Each CDR3 protein gets one entry after TCRdb re-called the 5' RACE reads with MiXCR. The profile shows approximately 1.5 million distinct CDR3 sequences, almost 35% of them singletons. Donor samples were obtained from healthy Caucasian individuals from Russia, aged about 6 to 100. The authors drew about 9.9 milliliters of peripheral blood from each donor. The CDR3 sequence is 13 residues long. Germline CDR1 and CDR2: SQVTM and ANQGSEA. The sequencing sample was made of blood. This clonotype originated in a woman aged 25-40 years in good health. The chain combines TRBV29-1 with TRBJ2-5; D gene ambiguous. CDR3 region: CSPRDARQETQYF. The CDR3 DNA sequence: TGCAGTCCTAGGGATGCCCGTCAAGAGACCCAGTACTTC.